This T cell receptor beta chain was recorded in a study of cytomegalovirus exposure and HLA in healthy donors. Study results and limitations: In an earlier analysis, in approximately 630 donors, most V segments appeared productive either ~87% or ~30% of the time.

Germline CDR1 ENHRY, CDR2 SYGVKD. The CDR3 runs 14 residues. V lost 9 bases and J 0 bases, leaving 13 bases between the germline ends. Note on this clone: The antigen remains unidentified.

Researchers ran the PCR with 60 Vbeta and 13 Jbeta primers. Under the authors' procedure: In a later analysis, of about 80 million unique beta chains, about 10 million appeared in at least two donors. TCRdb's table, derived via immunoSEQ multiplex PCR, lists solely in-frame clones and lacks some. V and J calls plus clone size are reproduced from that table; the DNA served to infer D and trimming. The repertoire holds about 140,000 clones, roughly 80% seen once, with approximately 10% in the top ten. The clonotype comes from a woman between 45 and 65 years old in good health and CMV-seropositive. The sample comprised PBMCs. The genes are TRBV10-3 and TRBJ2-3, with TRBD1 as a possible D gene (5 bases). DNA of the CDR3: TGTGCCATACGGACATCCACTAGCACAGATACGCAGTATTTT. Translation: CAIRTSTSTDTQYF.